The 25 T cell receptor beta chains below were found in one sample sequenced in a study of cytotoxic CD8 clonotypes in ibrutinib-treated CLL. Repertoires were generated with immunoSEQ multiplex PCR, while TCRdb's copy carries only in-frame clones and drops some. The sample gives over 150,000 clones, around 72% of which show up once; around 15% is in the top ten. This sample comprised PBMCs, obtained after 24 months of ibrutinib treatment. These receptors all come from a human donor with chronic lymphocytic leukemia.

This clone has only one observation. This chain uses TRBV27 with TRBJ2-7; 8 nucleotides agree with TRBD1. Trimming removed 5 bases from V and 5 bases from J; junction bases left unmatched: 17. Germline assignment: CDR1 MNHEY and CDR2 SMNVEV (reference sequence). CDR3 length: 17 amino acids. CDR3 sequence reads: CASSLRPPDRGLNEQYF. The CDR3 DNA sequence: TGTGCCAGCAGTCTACGCCCACCCGACAGGGGTCTTAACGAGCAGTACTTC.

The chain combines TRBV19 with TRBJ1-1; 8 bases agree with TRBD1. The germline V gene has CDR1 LNHDA and CDR2 SQIVND (reference sequence). V was pared by 5 bases and J by 5 bases, with 4 bases of the junction left unmatched. CDR3 length: 13 amino acids. The CDR3 here is CASSDRGGTEAFF. The CDR3, as DNA: TGTGCCAGTAGTGACAGGGGAGGTACTGAAGCTTTCTTT.

The gene calls are TRBV7-9 and TRBJ2-1; 8 nucleotides line up with TRBD2. V was pared by 8 bases and J by 8 bases, with 11 bases of the junction left unmatched. Germline assignment: CDR1 SEHNR and CDR2 FQNEAQ (reference sequence). The length of the CDR3 is 14 residues. This CDR3 is CASLAGLSVDEQFF. The CDR3 DNA reads as TGTGCCAGCCTAGCGGGCCTCTCTGTCGATGAGCAGTTCTTC.

The chain carries TRBV28 and TRBJ2-1, with 12 bases that match TRBD2. Trimming cost V 6 bases and J 8 bases; bases outside gene matches: 8. Per germline, CDR1 MDHEN and CDR2 SYDVKM. This CDR3 comprises 15 residues. The CDR3 region is CASRLAGGILDEQFF. The DNA for the CDR3 is TGTGCCAGCAGACTAGCGGGAGGAATCCTAGATGAGCAGTTCTTC. The entire variable domain, with the rest obtained from reference TRBV28 and TRBJ2-1, is as follows: DVKVTQSSRYLVKRTGEKVFLECVQDMDHENMFWYRQDPGLGLRLIYFSYDVKMKEKGDIPEGYSVSREKKERFSLILESASTNQTSMYLCASRLAGGILDEQFFGPGTRLTVL.

The J gene is TRBJ1-5, the V gene TRBV18; TRBD1 agrees at 7 bases. Germline trimming cut 3 bases from V and 6 bases from J; bases unmatched to any gene: 5. The CDR3 extends over 14 amino acids. CDR1 is KGHSH, CDR2 LQKENI, per germline. The DNA of the CDR3 is TGTGCCAGCTCACCGGACAGGTCGAGTCAGCCCCAGCATTTT. Translating it yields CASSPDRSSQPQHF.

The rearrangement joins TRBV29-1 to TRBJ1-1; D unclear. Germline lookup yields CDR1 SQVTM and CDR2 ANQGSEA. The length of the CDR3 is 10 residues. Trimming pared 5 bases from V and 7 bases from J, leaving 8 bases between. This CDR3 is CSVSPGEAFF. In DNA, the CDR3 is TGCAGCGTTTCCCCGGGTGAAGCTTTCTTT.

The V call is TRBV19, the J call TRBJ1-3, with 7 bases matching TRBD1. The trim removed 5 bases at V and 0 bases at J, leaving 13 bases unmatched. The germline V gene encodes CDR1 LNHDA and CDR2 SQIVND (reference sequence). The length of the CDR3 is 18 residues. The CDR3 region has the DNA TGTGCCAGTAGTTTGAGACCGGGACAGTCGAGCTCTGGAAACACCATATATTTT. Translated, it gives CASSLRPGQSSSGNTIYF. The complete variable domain, with remaining parts taken from reference TRBV19 and TRBJ1-3, reads DGGITQSPKYLFRKEGQNVTLSCEQNLNHDAMYWYRQDPGQGLRLIYYSQIVNDFQKGDIAEGYSVSREKKESFPLTVTSAQKNPTAFYLCASSLRPGQSSSGNTIYFGEGSWLTVV.

The genes are TRBV6-4 and TRBJ1-2, with TRBD1 matching over 9 bases. J lost 8 bases, V lost 7 bases, and 17 bases had no gene match. The CDR3 spans 16 residues. Germline values: CDR1 MRHNA, CDR2 SNTAGT. CDR3 nucleotides: TGTGCCAGCACCCCGGATCCAGGGACAGGGTGGGTCGGCTACACCTTC. The encoded protein is CASTPDPGTGWVGYTF.

The J gene is TRBJ2-7, the V gene TRBV7-6; TRBD2 agrees at 12 bases. Unmatched junction bases numbered 4, after V lost 4 bases and J lost 3 bases. This CDR3 contains 15 residues. Germline loops: CDR1 SGHVS, CDR2 FNYEAQ. DNA of the CDR3: TGTGCCAGCAGCTCCGGACTAGCGGGATACTACGAGCAGTACTTC. Protein: CASSSGLAGYYEQYF.

The chain is built from TRBV29-1 and TRBJ2-5, with a weak D call TRBD1 (6 bases). The ends were cut back, 6 bases at V and 4 bases at J, with 18 bases in the middle. Germline loops: CDR1 SQVTM, CDR2 ANQGSEA. The CDR3 is 14 amino acids. The CDR3 is CSVLYLDRGETQYF. The DNA for the CDR3 is TGCAGCGTGCTGTATTTGGACAGAGGAGAGACCCAGTACTTC.

The V call is TRBV7-7, the J call TRBJ2-2, with a tentative D call TRBD2 (5 bases). The germline gives CDR1 SSHAT, CDR2 FNYEAQ (reference sequence). This CDR3 is built from 14 residues. Trimming pared 3 bases from V and 1 base from J, leaving 6 bases between. The CDR3 DNA is TGTGCCAGCAGCTTCCGGGGGAACACCGGGGAGCTGTTTTTT. Translated: CASSFRGNTGELFF.

The rearrangement uses TRBV28 and TRBJ2-7; TRBD2 matches at 9 bases. The V and J ends lost 8 bases and 0 bases, in that order; junction bases with no gene match: 5. CDR1 and CDR2 (germline): MDHEN, SYDVKM. The CDR3 is 14 amino acids. The CDR3 region has the DNA TGTGCCAGCTACCTTAGCGGGAGCTCCTACGAGCAGTACTTC. Residues: CASYLSGSSYEQYF.

In this sample, this clone turned up a few times. The chain links TRBV18 to TRBJ1-5; 9 positions agree with TRBD1. The V gene end was trimmed by 4 bases and the J gene end by 3 bases; junction bases not matched to a gene: 1. Per the germline V gene, CDR1 is KGHSH and CDR2 is LQKENI. The CDR3 totals 14 residues. Here the CDR3 DNA reads TGTGCCAGCTCACGGGACAGGGCCAATCAGCCCCAGCATTTT. Its protein product is CASSRDRANQPQHF. Looking up the rest from reference TRBV18 and TRBJ1-5 gives the full variable domain: NAGVMQNPRHLVRRRGQEARLRCSPMKGHSHVYWYRQLPEEGLKFMVYLQKENIIDESGMPKERFSAEFPKEGPSILRIQQVVRGDSAAYFCASSRDRANQPQHFGDGTRLSIL.

This clone was picked up a small number of times. This chain connects TRBV9 to TRBJ2-1, with D unresolved. V was pared by 0 bases and J by 7 bases, with 5 bases between. This CDR3 is 12 amino acids long. Per the germline V gene, CDR1 is SGDLS and CDR2 is YYNGEE. The CDR3 here is CASSVVQNEQFF. The CDR3 DNA is TGTGCCAGCAGCGTAGTACAGAATGAGCAGTTCTTC.

A few counts support this clone. V and J are TRBV28 and TRBJ1-4; D may be TRBD1 (5 bases). The germline V gene encodes CDR1 MDHEN and CDR2 SYDVKM. This CDR3 spans 14 amino acids. Trimming stripped 3 bases from V and 8 bases from J, with 13 bases between. The chain's CDR3 is CASSFRGVTEKLFF. CDR3 DNA: TGTGCCAGCAGTTTTAGAGGGGTTACGGAAAAACTGTTTTTT.

This sequence joins TRBV2 and TRBJ2-3, with D hard to call. V was shortened by 3 bases and J by 0 bases, with 10 bases between the two germline ends. CDR3 length: 15 amino acids. From germline, CDR1 is SNHLY and CDR2 FYNNEI. This chain's CDR3 is CASSDRVYSTDTQYF. Here the CDR3 DNA reads TGTGCCAGCAGTGATAGGGTCTACAGCACAGATACGCAGTATTTT.

In its sample, this clone was seen a few times. J is TRBJ1-5 and V is TRBV11-2; 8 bases are shared with TRBD1. Germline-derived CDR1 and CDR2 are SGHAT and FQNNGV. V was pared by 3 bases and J by 4 bases, with 2 bases of the junction left unmatched. The CDR3 contains 14 residues. CDR3 amino acids: CASSLDRANQPQHF. CDR3 in DNA: TGTGCCAGCAGCTTGGACAGGGCAAATCAGCCCCAGCATTTT.

The V gene is TRBV5-1, the J gene TRBJ2-7; 7 positions match TRBD1. The trim removed 2 bases at V and 4 bases at J, leaving 6 bases unmatched. The V gene's germline CDR1 is SGHRS and CDR2 YFSETQ. CDR3 size: 14 residues. CDR3 sequence (DNA): TGCGCCAGCAGCTTCCGACAGGGTTTTTACGAGCAGTACTTC. Encoded protein: CASSFRQGFYEQYF.

The rearrangement joins TRBV29-1 to TRBJ1-1; weak D call: TRBD1 (5 bases). The CDR3 sequence is 12 residues long. CDR1 and CDR2 from the germline V gene are SQVTM and ANQGSEA. Trimming cost V 5 bases and J 1 base, with 8 bases left between them. The CDR3 DNA reads as TGCAGCGTTCAAGGGGCGAACACTGAAGCTTTCTTT. This encodes CSVQGANTEAFF. The full variable domain, with the rest looked up from reference TRBV29-1 and TRBJ1-1, is SAVISQKPSRDICQRGTSLTIQCQVDSQVTMMFWYRQQPGQSLTLIATANQGSEATYESGFVIDKFPISRPNLTFSTLTVSNMSPEDSSIYLCSVQGANTEAFFGQGTRLTVV.

The chain links TRBV5-1 to TRBJ2-5; D remains ambiguous. In germline, CDR1 is SGHRS, CDR2 YFSETQ. V was trimmed by 4 bases and J by 3 bases, leaving 13 bases between them. The CDR3 contains 14 residues. In DNA form, the CDR3 reads TGCGCCAGCAGCCGCTGGGCAGATGAAGAGACCCAGTACTTC. This sequence encodes CASSRWADEETQYF.

The chain links TRBV6-5 to TRBJ1-1; D call uncertain. Trimming cost V 7 bases and J 6 bases, with 9 bases left between them. Germline V gene sequence: CDR1 MNHEY, CDR2 SVGAGI. CDR3 length equals 11 residues. As DNA, the CDR3 is TGTGCCAGCACCGACGGACCTGAAGCTTTCTTT. The encoded protein is CASTDGPEAFF.

The chain combines TRBV7-6 with TRBJ2-2; D is ambiguous. The CDR3 sequence is 16 residues long. CDR1 and CDR2 from the germline V gene are SGHVS and FNYEAQ. V dropped 6 bases and J dropped 3 bases, with 17 bases sitting between them. CDR3 region: CASRGSARRDTGELFF. In DNA form, the CDR3 reads TGTGCCAGCAGGGGGTCAGCGAGAAGGGACACCGGGGAGCTGTTTTTT.

This clone was counted only a few times. CDR3 nucleotide sequence: TGTGCCAGTAGTTCGGCGGGGAGCTCCTACGAGCAGTACTTC. Translating it yields CASSSAGSSYEQYF. This chain uses TRBV19 with TRBJ2-7, with TRBD2 as a possible D gene (6 bases). CDR3 length equals 14 residues. The germline V gene has CDR1 LNHDA and CDR2 SQIVND (reference sequence). Trimming pared 5 bases from V and 0 bases from J, leaving 11 bases between. Full variable domain (remainder filled in from reference TRBV19 and TRBJ2-7): DGGITQSPKYLFRKEGQNVTLSCEQNLNHDAMYWYRQDPGQGLRLIYYSQIVNDFQKGDIAEGYSVSREKKESFPLTVTSAQKNPTAFYLCASSSAGSSYEQYFGPGTRLTVT.

The rearrangement joins TRBV7-8 to TRBJ1-2; D perhaps matches TRBD1 (6 bases). This CDR3 spans 15 amino acids. The V and J ends lost 5 bases and 6 bases respectively, with 19 bases between them. Germline assignment: CDR1 SGHVS and CDR2 FQNEAQ. In DNA, the CDR3 is TGTGCCAGCAGCCCCAGTGGGACAATCTTCGATGGCTACACCTTC. It is translated as CASSPSGTIFDGYTF.

The chain uses TRBV6-1 and TRBJ1-2, with TRBD1 as a possible D gene (6 bases). Germline V gene lookup returns CDR1 MNHNS and CDR2 SASEGT. The CDR3 consists of 13 residues. Between the trimmed V and J ends, which lost 6 bases and 5 bases, there was a span of 13 bases. CDR3 DNA: TGTGCCAGCAGCCGGGACATCCCGTATGGCTACACCTTC. Translated: CASSRDIPYGYTF.